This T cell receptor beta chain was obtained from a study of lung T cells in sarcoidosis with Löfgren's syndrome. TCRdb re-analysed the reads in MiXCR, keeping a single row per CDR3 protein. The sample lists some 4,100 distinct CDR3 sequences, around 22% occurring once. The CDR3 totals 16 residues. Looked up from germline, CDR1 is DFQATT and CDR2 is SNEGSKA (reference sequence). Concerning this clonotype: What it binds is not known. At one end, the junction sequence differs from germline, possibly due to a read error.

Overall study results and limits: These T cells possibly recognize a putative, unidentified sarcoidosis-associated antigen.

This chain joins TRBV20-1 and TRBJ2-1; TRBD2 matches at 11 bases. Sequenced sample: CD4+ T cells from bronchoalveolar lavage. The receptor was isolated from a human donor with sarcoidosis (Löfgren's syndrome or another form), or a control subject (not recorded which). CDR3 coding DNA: TGCGGTGCTGGCGGGATAGCGGGAGGGCCCTCTAATGAGCAGTTCTTC. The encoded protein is CGAGGIAGGPSNEQFF.